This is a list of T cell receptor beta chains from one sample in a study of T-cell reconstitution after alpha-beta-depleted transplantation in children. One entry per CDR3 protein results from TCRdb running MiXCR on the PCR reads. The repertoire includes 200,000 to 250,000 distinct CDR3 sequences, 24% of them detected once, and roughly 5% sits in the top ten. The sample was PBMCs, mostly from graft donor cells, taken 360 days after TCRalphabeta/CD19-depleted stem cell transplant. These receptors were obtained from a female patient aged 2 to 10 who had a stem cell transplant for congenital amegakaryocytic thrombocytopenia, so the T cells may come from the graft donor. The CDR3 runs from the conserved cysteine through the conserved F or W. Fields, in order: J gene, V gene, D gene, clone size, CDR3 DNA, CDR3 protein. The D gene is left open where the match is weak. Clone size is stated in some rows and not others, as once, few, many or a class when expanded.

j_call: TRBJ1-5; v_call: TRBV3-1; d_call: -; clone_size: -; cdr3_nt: TGTGCCAGCAGCCAAGAACCGGGCCAGTATCGGCAGCATTTT; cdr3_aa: CASSQEPGQYRQHF
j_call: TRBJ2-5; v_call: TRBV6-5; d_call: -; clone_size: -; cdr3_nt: TGTGCCAGCAGTTTAAGGGGGACCCAAGAGACCCAGTACTTC; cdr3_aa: CASSLRGTQETQYF
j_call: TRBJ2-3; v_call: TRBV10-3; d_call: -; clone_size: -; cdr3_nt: TGTGCCACCTGGGACCTCAGCCAGGGCACAGATACGCAGTATTTT; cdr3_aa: CATWDLSQGTDTQYF
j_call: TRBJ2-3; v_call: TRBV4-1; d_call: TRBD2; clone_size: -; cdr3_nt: TGCGCCAGCAGCCAAGATTTCGGCGGACTAGCCCGGGGGACAGATACGCAGTATTTT; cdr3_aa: CASSQDFGGLARGTDTQYF
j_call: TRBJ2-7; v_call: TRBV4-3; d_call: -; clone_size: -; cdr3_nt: TGCGCCAGCAGCCAAGAACGGGGTCCCTACGAGCAGTACTTC; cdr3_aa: CASSQERGPYEQYF
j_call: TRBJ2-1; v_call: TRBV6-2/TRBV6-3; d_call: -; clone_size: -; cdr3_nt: TGTGCCAGCAGCCCAAGGTACTATTGGTCGGGAAATGAGCAGTTCTTC; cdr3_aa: CASSPRYYWSGNEQFF
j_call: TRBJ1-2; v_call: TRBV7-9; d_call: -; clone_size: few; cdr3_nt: TGTGCCAGCAGCTTAGTCGTGGACAACTATGGCTACACCTTC; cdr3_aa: CASSLVVDNYGYTF
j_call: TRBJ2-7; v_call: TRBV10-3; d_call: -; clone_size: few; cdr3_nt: TGTGCCATCAGTGTGGGTCGTCAGGGCTACGAGCAGTACTTC; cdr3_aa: CAISVGRQGYEQYF
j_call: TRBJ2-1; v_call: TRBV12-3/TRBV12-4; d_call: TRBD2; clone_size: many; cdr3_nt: TGTGCCAGCAGTTTATCAGGACTAGCGGTTTACAATGAGCAGTTCTTC; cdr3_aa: CASSLSGLAVYNEQFF
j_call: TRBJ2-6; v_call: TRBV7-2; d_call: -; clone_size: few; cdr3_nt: TGTGCCAGCAGCTTATTGGCCTCTGGGGCCAACGTCCTGACTTTC; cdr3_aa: CASSLLASGANVLTF
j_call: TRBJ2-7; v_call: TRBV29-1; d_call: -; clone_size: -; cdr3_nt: TGCAGCGTTGAAGCCTCGGGCGAGCAGTACTTC; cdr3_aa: CSVEASGEQYF
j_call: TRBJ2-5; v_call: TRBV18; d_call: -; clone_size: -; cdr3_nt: TGTGCCAGCCGCCAACTCGGGGCTGTGGGAGAGACCCAGTACTTC; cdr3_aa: CASRQLGAVGETQYF
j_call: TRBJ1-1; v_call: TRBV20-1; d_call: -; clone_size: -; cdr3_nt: TGCAGTGCTGGACCCGATAACACTGAAGCTTTCTTT; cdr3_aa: CSAGPDNTEAFF
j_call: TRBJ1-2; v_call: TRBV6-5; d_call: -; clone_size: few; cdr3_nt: TGTGCCAGCAGTTACTCGGTTGCGGCAGTACGCTTCTATGGCTACACCTTC; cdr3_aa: CASSYSVAAVRFYGYTF
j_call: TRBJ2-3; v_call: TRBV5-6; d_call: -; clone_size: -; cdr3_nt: TGTGCCAGCAGCTATCCCACAGATACGCAGTATTTT; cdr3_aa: CASSYPTDTQYF
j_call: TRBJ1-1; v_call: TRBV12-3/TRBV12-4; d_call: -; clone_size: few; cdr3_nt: TGTGCCAGCAGCCCACGAGGGGCCACTGAAGCTTTCTTT; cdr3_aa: CASSPRGATEAFF
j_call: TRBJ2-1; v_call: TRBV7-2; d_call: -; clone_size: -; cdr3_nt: TGTGCCAGCAGCTTATTTGCACTAGCAGTCTACAATGAGCAGTTCTTC; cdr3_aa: CASSLFALAVYNEQFF
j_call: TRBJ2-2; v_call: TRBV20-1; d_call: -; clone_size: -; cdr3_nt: TGCAGTGCTAGTCCCGGGCTAACCTACACCGGGGAGCTGTTTTTT; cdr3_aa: CSASPGLTYTGELFF
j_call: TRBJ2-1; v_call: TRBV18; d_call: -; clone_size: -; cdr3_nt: TGTGCCAGCTGTATCCAGCCCTTCTCCTACAATGAGCAGTTCTTC; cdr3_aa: CASCIQPFSYNEQFF
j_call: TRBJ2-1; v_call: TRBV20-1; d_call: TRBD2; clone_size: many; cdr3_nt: TGCAGTGCTAGAGTTGGGGGGGGCTACAATGAGCAGTTCTTC; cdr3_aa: CSARVGGGYNEQFF
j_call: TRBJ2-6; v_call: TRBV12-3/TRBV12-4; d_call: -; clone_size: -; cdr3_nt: TGTGCCAGCAGTTCGGACAAGGGAACCCACGTCCTGACTTTC; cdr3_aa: CASSSDKGTHVLTF
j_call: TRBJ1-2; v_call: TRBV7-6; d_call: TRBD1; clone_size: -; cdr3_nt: TGTGCCAGCAGTTCGACAGGGATACGGGGCTACACCTTC; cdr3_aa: CASSSTGIRGYTF
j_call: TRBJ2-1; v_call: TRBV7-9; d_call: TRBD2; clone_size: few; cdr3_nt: TGTGCCAGCAGCGGACGGGAGGGCCGAAATGAGCAGTTCTTC; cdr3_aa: CASSGREGRNEQFF
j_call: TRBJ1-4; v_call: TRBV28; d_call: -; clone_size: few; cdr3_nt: TGTGCCAGCAGTCTCCCCCCGGTTTGGACGAACCCTGAAAAACTGTTTTTT; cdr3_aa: CASSLPPVWTNPEKLFF
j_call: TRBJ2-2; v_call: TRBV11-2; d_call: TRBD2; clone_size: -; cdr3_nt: TGTGCCAGCAGCTTCTCCGGGACTAGCGGCCCGGGGCCCGGGGAGCTGTTTTTT; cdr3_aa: CASSFSGTSGPGPGELFF
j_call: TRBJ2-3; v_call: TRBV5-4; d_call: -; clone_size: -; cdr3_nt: TGTGCCAGCAGCCCGCCGGGACGCAGCACAGATACGCAGTATTTT; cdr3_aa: CASSPPGRSTDTQYF
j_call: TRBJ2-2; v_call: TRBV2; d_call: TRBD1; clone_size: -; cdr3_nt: TGTGCCAGCAGCGAGGACAGGGCGGGAACCGGGGAGCTGTTTTTT; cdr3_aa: CASSEDRAGTGELFF
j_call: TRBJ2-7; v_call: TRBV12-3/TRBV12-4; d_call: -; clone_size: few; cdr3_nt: TGTGCCAGCAGGGGTGAACCAGGGTACGAGCAGTACTTC; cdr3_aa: CASRGEPGYEQYF
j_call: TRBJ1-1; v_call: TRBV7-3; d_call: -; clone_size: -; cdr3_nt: TGTGCCAGCAGCTTTGATGGAACGACTGAAGCTTTCTTT; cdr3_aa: CASSFDGTTEAFF
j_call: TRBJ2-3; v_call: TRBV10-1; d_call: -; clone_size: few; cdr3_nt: TGCGCCAGCAGTCCCGGGACATATCCAGATACGCAGTATTTT; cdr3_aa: CASSPGTYPDTQYF
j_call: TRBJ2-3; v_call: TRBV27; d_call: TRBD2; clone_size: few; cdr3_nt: TGTGCCAGCCGCGCCCTTGGCGGGAGGACAGATACGCAGTATTTT; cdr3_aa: CASRALGGRTDTQYF
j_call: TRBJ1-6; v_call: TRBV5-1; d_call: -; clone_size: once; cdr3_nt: TGCGCCAGCAGCAGTACAACCGGAGGTTCACCCCTCCACTTT; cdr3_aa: CASSSTTGGSPLHF
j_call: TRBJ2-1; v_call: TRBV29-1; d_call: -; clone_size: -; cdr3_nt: TGCAGCGCCCCGTTGCCTTTCTCATGGGAGCAGTTCTTC; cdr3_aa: CSAPLPFSWEQFF
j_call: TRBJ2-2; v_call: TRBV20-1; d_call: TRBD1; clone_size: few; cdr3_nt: TGCAGTGCTAGAGATACAGGGGGCGGGGAGCTGTTTTTT; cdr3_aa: CSARDTGGGELFF
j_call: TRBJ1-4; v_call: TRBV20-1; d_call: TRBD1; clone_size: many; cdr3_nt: TGCAGTGCACCGGGACAGGGTGGAAAACTGTTTTTT; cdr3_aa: CSAPGQGGKLFF
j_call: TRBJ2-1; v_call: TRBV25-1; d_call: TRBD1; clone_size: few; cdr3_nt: TGTGCCAGCAGTGACCGGACAGGGGGTAATGAGCAGTTCTTC; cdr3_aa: CASSDRTGGNEQFF
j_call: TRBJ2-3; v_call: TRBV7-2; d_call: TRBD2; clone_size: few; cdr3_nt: TGTGCCAGCAGCCCGTCGGGGACGGGGGGGCAAGATACGCAGTATTTT; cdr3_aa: CASSPSGTGGQDTQYF
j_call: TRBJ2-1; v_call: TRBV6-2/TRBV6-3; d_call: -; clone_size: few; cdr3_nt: TGTGCCAGCAGTTACCTAGGGAACTCCTACAATGAGCAGTTCTTC; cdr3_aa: CASSYLGNSYNEQFF
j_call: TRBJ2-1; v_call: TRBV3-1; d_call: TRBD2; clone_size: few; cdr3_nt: TGTGCCAGCAGCCAGTGGTTTTGGGGACTAGCGGAAATGGCCTCCTACAATGAGCAGTTCTTC; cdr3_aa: CASSQWFWGLAEMASYNEQFF
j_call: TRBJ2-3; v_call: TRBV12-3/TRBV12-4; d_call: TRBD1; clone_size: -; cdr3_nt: TGTGCCAGCAGGGGACAGGGGCGGGCAGATACGCAGTATTTT; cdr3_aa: CASRGQGRADTQYF
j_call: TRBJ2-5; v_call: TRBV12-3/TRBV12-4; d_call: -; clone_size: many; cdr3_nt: TGTGCCAGCAGTTTAGTGGGCCAAGAGACCCAGTACTTC; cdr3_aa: CASSLVGQETQYF